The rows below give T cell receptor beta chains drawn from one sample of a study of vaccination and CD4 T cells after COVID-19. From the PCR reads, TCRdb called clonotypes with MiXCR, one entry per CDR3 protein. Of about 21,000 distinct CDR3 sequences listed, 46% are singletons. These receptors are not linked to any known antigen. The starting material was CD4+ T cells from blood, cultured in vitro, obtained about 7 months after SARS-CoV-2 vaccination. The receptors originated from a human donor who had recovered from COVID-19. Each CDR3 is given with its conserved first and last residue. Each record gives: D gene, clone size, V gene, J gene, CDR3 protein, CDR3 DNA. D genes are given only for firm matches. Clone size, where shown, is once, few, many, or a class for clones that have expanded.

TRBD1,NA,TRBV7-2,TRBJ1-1,CASSFPRDSLNTEAFF,TGTGCCAGCAGCTTCCCCCGGGACAGTTTGAACACTGAAGCTTTCTTT
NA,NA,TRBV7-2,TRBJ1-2,CASSLEVGGYGYTF,TGTGCCAGCAGCTTAGAAGTGGGGGGCTATGGCTACACCTTC
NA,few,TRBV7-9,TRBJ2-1,CASSLTRTYNEQFF,TGTGCCAGCAGCTTAACACGTACGTACAATGAGCAGTTCTTC
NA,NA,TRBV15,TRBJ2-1,CATSRDGGSSYNEQFF,TGTGCCACCAGCAGAGATGGCGGCAGCTCCTACAATGAGCAGTTCTTC
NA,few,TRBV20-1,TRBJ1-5,CSARDHRGNQPQHF,TGCAGTGCTAGAGATCATCGGGGGAATCAGCCCCAGCATTTT
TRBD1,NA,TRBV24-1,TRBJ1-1,CATSDPRTGFNEAFF,TGTGCCACCAGTGATCCCCGGACAGGGTTTAATGAAGCTTTCTTT
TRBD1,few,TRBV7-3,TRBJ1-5,CASSLQGANQPQHF,TGTGCCAGCAGCTTACAGGGGGCCAATCAGCCCCAGCATTTT
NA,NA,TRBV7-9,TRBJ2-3,CASSIAGVDTQYF,TGTGCCAGCAGCATTGCAGGGGTAGATACGCAGTATTTT
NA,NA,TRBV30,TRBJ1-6,CASQWGGDSPLHF,TGTGCCTCCCAATGGGGGGGGGATTCACCCCTCCACTTT
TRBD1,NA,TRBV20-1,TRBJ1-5,CSAVDRANQPQHF,TGCAGTGCTGTGGACAGGGCTAATCAGCCCCAGCATTTT
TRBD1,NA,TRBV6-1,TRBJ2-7,CASRAGTGSYEQYF,TGTGCCAGCAGGGCCGGGACAGGGTCGTACGAGCAGTACTTC
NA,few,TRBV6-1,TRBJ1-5,CASSSRAGGSNQPQHF,TGTGCCAGCAGCTCCCGGGCGGGGGGTAGCAATCAGCCCCAGCATTTT
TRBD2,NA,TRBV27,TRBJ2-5,CASSASVLAGDKQETQYF,TGTGCCAGCAGTGCCTCCGTACTAGCGGGGGACAAACAAGAGACCCAGTACTTC
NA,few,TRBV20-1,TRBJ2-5,CSARDWGVQETQYF,TGCAGTGCTAGAGATTGGGGGGTACAAGAGACCCAGTACTTC
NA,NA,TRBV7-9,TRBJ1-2,CAYDVGIYGYTF,TGTGCCTACGACGTCGGGATCTATGGCTACACCTTC
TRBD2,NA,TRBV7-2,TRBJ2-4,CASSPWTSGNIQYF,TGTGCCAGCAGCCCCTGGACTAGCGGAAACATTCAGTACTTC
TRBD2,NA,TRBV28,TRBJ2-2,CASSDLAGGASF,TGTGCCAGCAGTGACCTAGCGGGAGGGGCTTCTTTT
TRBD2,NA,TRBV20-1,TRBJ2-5,CSASLAVKETQYF,TGCAGTGCTTCTCTAGCGGTTAAAGAGACCCAGTACTTC
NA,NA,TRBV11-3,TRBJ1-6,CASSLTRGSPLHF,TGTGCCAGCAGCTTAACGAGGGGATCACCCCTCCACTTT
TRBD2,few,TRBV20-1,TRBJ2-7,CSARVNSGRADYEQYF,TGCAGTGCTAGAGTAAATAGCGGGAGAGCAGACTACGAGCAGTACTTC
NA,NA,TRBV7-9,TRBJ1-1,CASSLARIRGTEAFF,TGTGCCAGCAGCTTAGCCCGCATTCGTGGCACTGAAGCTTTCTTT
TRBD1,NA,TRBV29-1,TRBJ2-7,CSVVGDRKDEQYF,TGCAGCGTTGTCGGGGACAGGAAGGACGAGCAGTACTTC
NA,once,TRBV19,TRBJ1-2,CASSIRPPNGGYTF,TGTGCCAGTAGTATTCGGCCGCCGAACGGGGGCTACACCTTC
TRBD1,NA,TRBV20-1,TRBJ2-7,CSASRPGQGSDEQYF,TGCAGTGCTAGCCGACCGGGACAGGGGTCGGACGAGCAGTACTTC
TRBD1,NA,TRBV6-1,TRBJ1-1,CASSRTGAGTEAFF,TGTGCCAGCAGTCGGACAGGGGCGGGCACTGAAGCTTTCTTT
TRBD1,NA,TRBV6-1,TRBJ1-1,CAVRDRDLNTEAFF,TGTGCCGTCCGGGACAGGGACCTGAACACTGAAGCTTTCTTT
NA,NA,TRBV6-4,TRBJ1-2,CASSPGHGLNYGYTF,TGTGCCAGCAGCCCGGGACACGGACTAAACTATGGCTACACCTTC
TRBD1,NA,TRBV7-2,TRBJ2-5,CASSLGWPGQGQETQYF,TGTGCCAGCAGCCTAGGGTGGCCGGGACAGGGGCAAGAGACCCAGTACTTC